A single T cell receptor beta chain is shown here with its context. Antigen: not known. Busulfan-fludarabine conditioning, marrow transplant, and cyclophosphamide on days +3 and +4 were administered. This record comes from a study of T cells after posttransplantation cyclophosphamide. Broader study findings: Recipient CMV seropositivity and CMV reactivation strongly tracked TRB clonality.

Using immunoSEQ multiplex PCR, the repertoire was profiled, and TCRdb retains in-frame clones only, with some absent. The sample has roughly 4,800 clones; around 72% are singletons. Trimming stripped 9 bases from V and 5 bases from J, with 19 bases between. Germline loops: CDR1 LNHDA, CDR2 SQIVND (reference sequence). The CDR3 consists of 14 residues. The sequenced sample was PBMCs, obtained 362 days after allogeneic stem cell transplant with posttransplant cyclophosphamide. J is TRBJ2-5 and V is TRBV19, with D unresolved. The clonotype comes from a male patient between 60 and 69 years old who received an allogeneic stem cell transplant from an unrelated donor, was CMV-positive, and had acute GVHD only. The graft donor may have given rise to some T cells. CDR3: CASSYLNQRETQYF. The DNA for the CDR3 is TGTGCCAGCTCTTACCTGAACCAGAGGGAGACCCAGTACTTC.